Listed below are T cell receptor beta chains from one sample, sequenced in a study of patients and donors after allogeneic stem cell transplantation. TCRdb re-derived calls from the RT-PCR reads in MiXCR, one entry per CDR3 protein. The sample lists over 400,000 distinct CDR3 sequences, approximately 16% occurring once. The sequencing sample was made of blood, either unsorted or a sorted T cell fraction (not recorded which). The receptor source for this set is a human donor who was either an allogeneic HSCT recipient or a stem cell or donor lymphocyte infusion donor (not recorded which). It is not recorded whose cells these are; they may come from a transplant donor. CDR3s leave out the opening cysteine and the closing phenylalanine or tryptophan. Each record gives: V gene, CDR3 protein.

>TRBV6-1
ASSPSGATYYEQY
>TRBV4-3
ASSPGTSGGAYNEQF
>TRBV7-9
ASSSTSGGTNEQF
>TRBV18
ASSPPSSYEQY
>TRBV7-9
ASTLLAGVGEQY
>TRBV7-9
ASSLDRAADGYT
>TRBV15
ATSLGLGSTDTQY
>TRBV7-2
ASSFWRGGEKLF
>TRBV29-1
SVGEETQY
>TRBV12-3/TRBV12-4
ASSSSDPGETQY
>TRBV12-3/TRBV12-4
ASSFWGAGYNEQF
>TRBV9
ASSVVVGELF
>TRBV5-1
ASSSRTGDGYT
>TRBV20-1
SARARTVNQPQH
>TRBV4-3
ASSQVPGVLYEQY
>TRBV5-8
ASSLNRGFYETQY
>TRBV7-8
ASSLADGSNQPQH
>TRBV3-1
ASSLGSGDYEQY
>TRBV20-1
SAGSRGQTGELF
>TRBV20-1
SARGPGAETQY
>TRBV12-3/TRBV12-4
ASSLPAQGNYGYT
>TRBV2
ASSQRDEAF
>TRBV7-6
ASSFWFGGGGYNEQF
>TRBV20-1
SASPLAGGPETQY
>TRBV5-1
ASSSTGTSIHNEQF
>TRBV27
ASSFSGLAGGYEQY
>TRBV18
ASSPGTRGSDTQY
>TRBV7-9
ASSLARRQGETQY
>TRBV14
ASSQPPYNEQF
>TRBV5-1
ASSLAQVTDIQY
>TRBV7-8
ASSLGGDGVYGYT
>TRBV10-3
AIRTPSYEQY
>TRBV12-3/TRBV12-4
ASSFSLGSGRNYNEQF
>TRBV7-2
ASSFQGGPLLQETQY
>TRBV12-3/TRBV12-4
ASSLGIAAYNEQF
>TRBV24-1
ATSEHGRNNEQF
>TRBV4-3
ASSQEHQGFYEQY
>TRBV20-1
SITPGLAYHEQY
>TRBV24-1
ATSARDRGGYGYT
>TRBV5-1
ASSFNTNYGYT
>TRBV5-1
ASSLEGLGQPYGYT
>TRBV20-1
SGQSTNEKLF
>TRBV4-1
ASSQTGTELAKNIQY
>TRBV4-3
ASSRDRGSETQY
>TRBV5-1
ASSAPGQGQLEQY
>TRBV2
ASRHSGAYNEQF
>TRBV7-9
ASSSSRDTDTQY
>TRBV30
ASDRLYGYT
>TRBV6-1
ASSRPRGDYNEQF
>TRBV3-1
ASSQVWNFYNEQF
>TRBV7-9
ASSLNPGQGTHTEAF
>TRBV2
ASSPDRGTDTQY
>TRBV5-1
ASSLGSLGYEQY
>TRBV5-5
ASSWGDIAYEQY
>TRBV2
ASTAHEDTQY
>TRBV4-1
ASSQDVTGRPYEQY
>TRBV7-9
ASSSTGGGNTIY
>TRBV9
ASSVYSEVELAGDNEQF
>TRBV4-2
ASSQDGQGFGRYNEQF